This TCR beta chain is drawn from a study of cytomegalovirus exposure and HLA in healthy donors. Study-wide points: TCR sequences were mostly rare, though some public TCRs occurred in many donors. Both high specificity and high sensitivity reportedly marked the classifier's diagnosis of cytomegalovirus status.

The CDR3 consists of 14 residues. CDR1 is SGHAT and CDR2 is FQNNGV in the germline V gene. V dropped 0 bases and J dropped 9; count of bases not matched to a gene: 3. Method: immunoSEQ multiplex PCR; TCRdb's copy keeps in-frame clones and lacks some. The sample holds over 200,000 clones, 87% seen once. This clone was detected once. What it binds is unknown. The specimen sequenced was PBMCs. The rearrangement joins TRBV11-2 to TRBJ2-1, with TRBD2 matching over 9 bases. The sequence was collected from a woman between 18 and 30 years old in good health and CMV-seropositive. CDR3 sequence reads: CASSLEREGFEQFF. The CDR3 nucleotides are TGTGCCAGCAGCTTAGAGCGGGAGGGGTTTGAGCAGTTCTTC.